What follows are 6 T cell receptor beta chains derived from one specimen sequenced in a study of cytomegalovirus exposure and HLA in healthy donors. Some clones are missing from TCRdb's copy, which holds only in-frame ones; the method was immunoSEQ multiplex PCR. The sample includes 200,000 to 250,000 clones, approximately 88% of them seen just once. Sequenced sample: PBMCs. Receptors originate from a woman aged 25 to 39 in good health and CMV-seropositive.

This chain joins TRBV28 and TRBJ2-7; possible D gene TRBD1, 6 bases. The V and J ends lost 3 bases and 3 bases respectively, with 9 bases between them. CDR1 MDHEN and CDR2 SYDVKM come from the germline V gene. The CDR3 totals 13 residues. This chain's CDR3 is CASSFGQNYEQYF. The DNA for the CDR3 is TGTGCCAGCAGTTTTGGACAGAACTACGAGCAGTACTTC.

V gene TRBV2 combines with J gene TRBJ1-3; no definite D call. The CDR3 covers 14 residues. V was cut by 4 bases and J by 3 bases, with 10 bases left in between. Germline CDR1 is SNHLY and CDR2 is FYNNEI. The CDR3 is CASSGQVFGNTIYF. As DNA, the CDR3 is TGTGCCAGCAGTGGGCAGGTCTTTGGAAACACCATATATTTT.

This clone showed up just once. This chain links TRBV15 with TRBJ1-1, with D hard to call. With 2 bases removed from V and 12 bases from J, the gap between germline ends came to 16 bases. The CDR3 is 13 amino acids. From germline, CDR1 is LNHNV and CDR2 YYDKDF (reference sequence). The chain's CDR3 is CATSRQGLLEPFF. The DNA for the CDR3 is TGTGCCACCAGCAGACAAGGACTCCTCGAGCCTTTCTTT.

J is TRBJ2-7 and V is TRBV2; the D gene is possibly TRBD1 (6 bases). The CDR3 is made up of 11 amino acids. Trimming removed 8 bases at V and 3 bases at J, with 8 bases between. Germline CDR1 is SNHLY and CDR2 is FYNNEI. In DNA form, the CDR3 reads TGTGCCAGCCAACAGGGCTACGAGCAGTACTTC. Its translation is CASQQGYEQYF.

This clone was found once. The same CDR3 can be traced to other DNA sequences in this sample. The rearrangement links TRBV2 to TRBJ2-7, with D tentatively TRBD1 (5 bases). Trimming left V 6 bases short and J 1 base short, with 7 bases between. Per the germline V gene, CDR1 is SNHLY and CDR2 is FYNNEI. The CDR3 runs 12 residues. The CDR3 region has the DNA TGTGCCAGCAGGACAGATTCCTACGAGCAGTACTTC. This encodes CASRTDSYEQYF.

The V call is TRBV7-8, the J call TRBJ1-2; D gene uncertain. CDR1 and CDR2 from the germline V gene are SGHVS and FQNEAQ. V dropped 4 bases and J dropped 4 bases, with 13 bases sitting between them. The CDR3 loop spans 14 amino acids. The CDR3 is CASSSAFQLYGYTF. Written as DNA, the CDR3 is TGTGCCAGCAGCTCAGCCTTCCAGCTCTATGGCTACACCTTC.